Listed below are T cell receptor beta chains from one sample, sequenced in a study of graft-versus-host responses after intestinal transplantation. Sequencing used immunoSEQ multiplex PCR; TCRdb keeps in-frame clones, though not all of them. The sample contains tens of thousands of clones, roughly 90% of which appear only once. This material consisted of PBMCs, taken 524 days after transplant. All receptors come from a human patient who received an intestinal transplant, so some T cells may come from the graft donor. Each CDR3 is given with its conserved first and last residue. A D gene is named only where the DNA matches it firmly. Part of the rows lack a size; the others show once, few, many or a class for expanded clones.

.,TRBJ1-1,TRBV27,.,CASSLGALGDTEAFF,TGTGCCAGCAGTCTAGGGGCCCTGGGGGACACTGAAGCTTTCTTT
TRBD1,TRBJ2-7,TRBV6-6,.,CASSYSGTAYEQYF,TGTGCCAGCAGTTACTCTGGGACAGCCTACGAGCAGTACTTC
.,TRBJ1-3,TRBV5-6,.,CASSFGVTETGNTIYF,TGTGCCAGCAGCTTCGGAGTGACAGAGACTGGAAACACCATATATTTT
.,TRBJ2-7,TRBV5-4,.,CASSLGREYEQYF,TGTGCCAGCAGCTTAGGCAGGGAGTACGAGCAGTACTTC
.,TRBJ1-5,TRBV9,.,CASSVGQGTEQPQHF,TGTGCCAGCAGCGTAGGGCAGGGGACGGAGCAGCCCCAGCATTTT
TRBD2,TRBJ2-3,TRBV6-6,.,CASRSSGGSTDTQYF,TGTGCCAGCAGGTCTAGCGGGGGCTCCACAGATACGCAGTATTTT
.,TRBJ2-7,TRBV28,.,CASSFPVGSSYEQYF,TGTGCCAGCAGTTTTCCCGTCGGGAGCTCCTACGAGCAGTACTTC
.,TRBJ2-1,TRBV19,.,CASSIEGLRRDNEQFF,TGTGCCAGTAGTATAGAGGGACTTCGGAGGGACAATGAGCAGTTCTTC
.,TRBJ2-1,TRBV27,.,CASSLTQATNEQFF,TGTGCCAGCAGCCTAACACAGGCGACCAATGAGCAGTTCTTC
TRBD2,TRBJ2-7,TRBV28,.,CASSIAGLSSYEQYF,TGTGCCAGCAGTATCGCGGGACTAAGCTCCTACGAGCAGTACTTC
TRBD2,TRBJ2-7,TRBV28,once,CASSPSLAGDYEQYF,TGTGCCAGCAGTCCCTCCTTAGCGGGAGACTACGAGCAGTACTTC
TRBD1,TRBJ1-1,TRBV18,.,CASSRSGTGDTEAFF,TGTGCCAGCTCACGCTCCGGGACAGGGGACACTGAAGCTTTCTTT
.,TRBJ2-7,TRBV5-4,.,CASSYSGTSAEQYF,TGTGCCAGCAGCTATTCCGGGACCTCGGCCGAGCAGTACTTC
.,TRBJ1-6,TRBV6-1,.,CASSNLYNSPLHF,TGTGCCAGCAGTAACCTCTATAATTCACCCCTCCACTTT
.,TRBJ2-7,TRBV20-1,.,CSARLSYEQYF,TGCAGTGCTAGACTGTCTTACGAGCAGTACTTC
.,TRBJ2-7,TRBV4-1,.,CASSLSEGGYEQYF,TGCGCCAGCAGCCTCAGCGAAGGGGGCTACGAGCAGTACTTC
TRBD2,TRBJ2-7,TRBV6-5,.,CASSSTSGYSYEQYF,TGTGCCAGCAGTTCGACTAGCGGGTACTCCTACGAGCAGTACTTC
TRBD2,TRBJ2-7,TRBV6-5,.,CASSSTPMTSVSEQYF,TGTGCCAGCAGTTCAACGCCGATGACTAGCGTAAGCGAGCAGTACTTC
.,TRBJ1-1,TRBV7-2,few,CASSLQADGTEAFF,TGTGCCAGCAGCTTACAGGCGGACGGCACTGAAGCTTTCTTT
.,TRBJ1-1,TRBV11-3,.,CASSLGGDTEAFF,TGTGCCAGCAGCTTAGGGGGGGACACTGAAGCTTTCTTT
TRBD2,TRBJ2-3,TRBV6-5,.,CASRRGGVLTDTQYF,TGTGCCAGCAGGCGTGGGGGGGTGCTCACAGATACGCAGTATTTT
.,TRBJ1-4,TRBV10-1,.,CASPDKTRTATNEKLFF,TGCGCCAGCCCTGACAAGACCCGGACTGCAACTAATGAAAAACTGTTTTTT
.,TRBJ2-1,TRBV4-3,.,CASSQDFSVGEQFF,TGCGCCAGCAGCCAAGATTTTTCCGTGGGTGAGCAGTTCTTC
TRBD2,TRBJ2-3,TRBV9,.,CASSVDGRSGDTQYF,TGTGCCAGCAGCGTAGACGGGAGGTCGGGAGATACGCAGTATTTT
TRBD1,TRBJ2-7,TRBV10-3,.,CAISPGQYEQYF,TGTGCCATCAGCCCGGGACAGTACGAGCAGTACTTC
TRBD2,TRBJ2-7,TRBV4-1,.,CASSQVLAGANEQYF,TGCGCCAGCAGCCAAGTACTAGCGGGAGCTAACGAGCAGTACTTC
.,TRBJ2-2,TRBV5-3,.,CARSGRTPFDTGELFF,TGTGCCAGAAGCGGAAGGACTCCCTTCGACACCGGGGAGCTGTTTTTT
TRBD1,TRBJ1-2,TRBV5-1,.,CASSLARTGGEYGYTF,TGCGCCAGCAGCTTGGCGCGGACAGGGGGGGAATATGGCTACACCTTC
TRBD2,TRBJ2-3,TRBV2,.,CATSSGSTDTQYF,TGTGCCACTTCTAGCGGGAGCACAGATACGCAGTATTTT
.,TRBJ2-5,TRBV4-3,once,CASSQARAYGTQYF,TGCGCCAGCAGCCAGGCCAGGGCGTATGGGACCCAGTACTTC
TRBD2,TRBJ2-7,TRBV7-6,once,CASSLEAGGPGEQYF,TGTGCCAGCAGCTTAGAGGCGGGAGGCCCTGGGGAGCAGTACTTC
.,TRBJ1-2,TRBV5-6,.,CASSLAEGNGYTF,TGTGCCAGCAGCTTGGCCGAGGGGAATGGCTACACCTTC